A selection of T cell receptor beta chains follows, all from one sample in a study of control samples from healthy donors and cancer patients. Sequencing used immunoSEQ multiplex PCR; TCRdb keeps in-frame clones, though not all of them. Seen here are about 220,000 clones, about 95% observed once, and the top ten hold approximately 1.5%. The specimen sequenced was blood. The source of these receptors is a man aged 50 or older in good health. Both conserved end residues are part of each CDR3. D genes are given only for firm matches. Only part of the rows carry a size: once, few, many, or a class if the clone is expanded.

>TRBV4-2|-|TRBJ1-2|-
TGTGCCAGCAGCCAAGGGAACTATGGCTACACCTTC
CASSQGNYGYTF
>TRBV3-1/TRBV3-2|-|TRBJ2-5|TRBD2
TGTGCCAGCAGCCTCTTCTCGACTAGCGGGGATGAAGAGACCCAGTACTTC
CASSLFSTSGDEETQYF
>TRBV3-1/TRBV3-2|-|TRBJ1-6|-
TGTGCCAGCCGGGACGGCTCCTATAATTCACCCCTCCACTTT
CASRDGSYNSPLHF
>TRBV5-1|-|TRBJ2-5|-
TGCGCCAGCAGCTTGAGTTTGGCACAAGAGACCCAGTACTTC
CASSLSLAQETQYF
>TRBV5-4|-|TRBJ1-2|-
TGTGCCAGCAGCTTGTCCGGGACATCGTATGGTTACACCTTC
CASSLSGTSYGYTF
>TRBV10-1|-|TRBJ2-5|-
TGCGCCAGCAGCCCCCAGGCGGGGTCGAGGACCCAGTACTTC
CASSPQAGSRTQYF
>TRBV7-3|once|TRBJ1-6|-
TGTGCCAGCAGCAGAGGGGGAACGGGTAATTCACCCCTCCACTTT
CASSRGGTGNSPLHF
>TRBV9|once|TRBJ1-1|-
TGTGCCAGCAGCTTACTCCAGGGGTACACTGAAGCTTTCTTT
CASSLLQGYTEAFF
>TRBV18|-|TRBJ1-2|-
TGTGCCAGCTCACCAGGGATACCTAACTATGGCTACACCTTC
CASSPGIPNYGYTF
>TRBV5-5|-|TRBJ1-2|TRBD1
TGTGCCAGCAGCTCGCCCGAGACAGGGTTTCGCTACACCTTC
CASSSPETGFRYTF
>TRBV7-8|once|TRBJ1-2|-
TGTGCCAGCAGCTTAGCCGAAACCTCGGACAGTCGAGGGGGCTACACCTTC
CASSLAETSDSRGGYTF
>TRBV5-6|few|TRBJ1-4|-
TGTGCCAGCAGCTTGGGGGGCGGGAAACTGTTTTTT
CASSLGGGKLFF
>TRBV5-4|once|TRBJ2-3|-
TGTGCCAGCAGCACCGTTGGAGTCGGGGATACGCAGTATTTT
CASSTVGVGDTQYF
>TRBV5-6|-|TRBJ1-1|-
TGTGCCAGCAGCTTACGGGGCACTGAAGCTTTCTTT
CASSLRGTEAFF
>TRBV18|-|TRBJ2-5|-
TGTGCCAGCTCACCACTGGAAGCCGAGGGGACCCAGTACTTC
CASSPLEAEGTQYF
>TRBV6-5|-|TRBJ1-5|TRBD1
TGTGCTACGGGACAGGGTAATCAGCCCCAGCATTTT
CATGQGNQPQHF
>TRBV15|-|TRBJ1-2|-
TGTGCCACCAGCAGAGATGGAGGAGGCTACACCTTC
CATSRDGGGYTF
>TRBV7-9|-|TRBJ2-5|-
TGTGCCAGCGGGCCAGACCACGAGACCCAGTACTTC
CASGPDHETQYF
>TRBV6-5|once|TRBJ2-3|TRBD2
TGTGCCAGCAGGAAGGCCGGGAGGACAGATACGCAGTATTTT
CASRKAGRTDTQYF
>TRBV5-4|-|TRBJ2-2|-
TGTGCCAGCAGCTTAGCAGGAACGAACACCGGGGAGCTGTTTTTT
CASSLAGTNTGELFF
>TRBV5-4|-|TRBJ2-5|-
TGTGCCAGCAGCTTAAAGGGGGGGGAGACCCAGTACTTC
CASSLKGGETQYF
>TRBV7-3|-|TRBJ1-1|-
TGTGCCAGCAGCTTTAATTTGGGGGCTGAAGCTTTCTTT
CASSFNLGAEAFF
>TRBV6-5|once|TRBJ1-2|-
TGTGCCAGCAGCGGAGGCGGGGGAGATAACTATGGCTACACCTTC
CASSGGGGDNYGYTF
>TRBV9|-|TRBJ1-4|-
TGTGCCAGCAGCGTAGACGGAAGGGGGGGAGTAAAACTGTTTTTT
CASSVDGRGGVKLFF
>TRBV28|few|TRBJ2-7|-
TGTGCCAGCAGTTTAATGTCAGGGCTTCTGGCCTACTTC
CASSLMSGLLAYF
>TRBV28|-|TRBJ2-1|-
TGTGCCAGCAGATTGAATGGCGGCTCCTACAATGAGCAGTTCTTC
CASRLNGGSYNEQFF
>TRBV10-3|-|TRBJ1-1|TRBD1
TGTGCCTCCCAGGGGACAGCCATGAACACTGAAGCTTTCTTT
CASQGTAMNTEAFF
>TRBV6-5|-|TRBJ2-7|TRBD1
TGTGCCAGTTCCGGGACAGGGAGCTCCTACGAGCAGTACTTC
CASSGTGSSYEQYF